This T cell receptor beta chain appears in the sequencing data of a study of cytomegalovirus exposure and HLA in healthy donors. PCR used 60 Vbeta primers and 13 Jbeta primers. The table came from immunoSEQ multiplex PCR; TCRdb's copy has only in-frame clones and leaves some out. The sample lists 50,000 to 70,000 clones, under 90% occurring once. Note on this clone: Its matching antigen is unknown.

V shed 3 bases and J shed 0 bases, with 11 bases lying between them. The germline V gene has CDR1 KGHSH and CDR2 LQKENI. The CDR3 runs 15 residues. Participants comprised healthy donors of bone marrow. Nominally healthy donors provided the samples, though records likely missed some immune exposures. Study-level results: Some segments of the V type, notably TRBV6-2 and TRBV6-3, were excluded as indistinguishable. Across donors, most TCRs were seen rarely, yet some public ones were widespread.

The chain joins TRBV18 to TRBJ1-2; a possible D gene is TRBD1 (6 bases). The clonotype comes from a woman in her forties in good health and CMV-seronegative. Sequenced input: PBMCs. CDR3 loop: CASSPSGEANYGYTF. The CDR3 nucleotides are TGTGCCAGCTCACCCTCAGGGGAAGCTAACTATGGCTACACCTTC.